A selection of T cell receptor beta chains follows, all from one sample in a study of PD-L1 blockade in urothelial cancer. Measured with immunoSEQ multiplex PCR; TCRdb has only the in-frame clones, and not every one. The sample consists of around 110,000 clones, 80% to 90% of them appearing once. Sequencing was performed on PBMCs, taken around atezolizumab (anti-PD-L1) treatment. The origin of the receptors is a man in his sixties with urothelial cancer. Each CDR3 is given with its conserved first and last residue. The D gene is left open where the match is weak. Some rows mark clone size as missing; the rest say once, few, many or name a class of expanded clone.

cdr3_nt: TGTGCCAGTAGTATAGTACGGCTAGCGGGAGTCGCCGGGGAGCTGTTTTTT
cdr3_aa: CASSIVRLAGVAGELFF
d_call: TRBD2
j_call: TRBJ2-2
v_call: TRBV19
clone_size: -
cdr3_length: 17

cdr3_nt: TGTGCCAGCAGCAACACTGGCGAGGATGAAAAACTGTTTTTT
cdr3_aa: CASSNTGEDEKLFF
d_call: -
j_call: TRBJ1-4
v_call: TRBV11-3
clone_size: -
cdr3_length: 14

cdr3_nt: TGTGCCAGCAGCTCAGTTCAGGGGGACAATGAGCAGTTCTTC
cdr3_aa: CASSSVQGDNEQFF
d_call: TRBD1
j_call: TRBJ2-1
v_call: TRBV6-4
clone_size: -
cdr3_length: 14

cdr3_nt: TGTGCCAGCAGCTTCTGGGCCGAGGGGGAGCTGTTTTTT
cdr3_aa: CASSFWAEGELFF
d_call: -
j_call: TRBJ2-2
v_call: TRBV7-2
clone_size: -
cdr3_length: 13

cdr3_nt: TGTGCCAGCAGCCTCGCGACAAGCAATCAGCCCCAGCATTTT
cdr3_aa: CASSLATSNQPQHF
d_call: -
j_call: TRBJ1-5
v_call: TRBV2
clone_size: once
cdr3_length: 14

cdr3_nt: TGCGCCAGCAGCGGGACATATTATGGCTACACCTTC
cdr3_aa: CASSGTYYGYTF
d_call: -
j_call: TRBJ1-2
v_call: TRBV5-1
clone_size: once
cdr3_length: 12

cdr3_nt: TGTGCCAGCAGTGAAGGCGGGACCACCTATACGCAGTATTTT
cdr3_aa: CASSEGGTTYTQYF
d_call: -
j_call: TRBJ2-3
v_call: TRBV6-1
clone_size: -
cdr3_length: 14

cdr3_nt: TGTGCCAGCAGCAGCCAACAGGGGGCTAATTCACCCCTCCACTTT
cdr3_aa: CASSSQQGANSPLHF
d_call: TRBD1
j_call: TRBJ1-6
v_call: TRBV7-8
clone_size: -
cdr3_length: 15

cdr3_nt: TGTGCCAGCAGCTTAGCGGGGACTAGGGATACGCAGTATTTT
cdr3_aa: CASSLAGTRDTQYF
d_call: TRBD2
j_call: TRBJ2-3
v_call: TRBV7-2
clone_size: -
cdr3_length: 14

cdr3_nt: TGCAGCGTTGGCGGGACCGTGTGGGGCACAGATACGCAGTATTTT
cdr3_aa: CSVGGTVWGTDTQYF
d_call: -
j_call: TRBJ2-3
v_call: TRBV29-1
clone_size: -
cdr3_length: 15

cdr3_nt: TGTGCCAGCAGTACCCAACAGGGGGCAGACACTGAAGCTTTCTTT
cdr3_aa: CASSTQQGADTEAFF
d_call: TRBD1
j_call: TRBJ1-1
v_call: TRBV2
clone_size: -
cdr3_length: 15

cdr3_nt: TGTGCCAGCAGCTCCCTACTAGCGGGGGGGCCCTACGAGCAGTACTTC
cdr3_aa: CASSSLLAGGPYEQYF
d_call: TRBD2
j_call: TRBJ2-7
v_call: TRBV11-3
clone_size: once
cdr3_length: 16

cdr3_nt: TGTGCCAGCAGCGTCCGACAGCCGGGCCCTGTGATGACCGGGGAGCTGTTTTTT
cdr3_aa: CASSVRQPGPVMTGELFF
d_call: -
j_call: TRBJ2-2
v_call: TRBV7-2
clone_size: -
cdr3_length: 18

cdr3_nt: TGCGCCAGCAGGTGGGGGGGGCGAGAGACCCAGTACTTC
cdr3_aa: CASRWGGRETQYF
d_call: -
j_call: TRBJ2-5
v_call: TRBV10-2
clone_size: -
cdr3_length: 13

cdr3_nt: TGCAGTCACTCTAGCGGCTCCTACGAGCAGTACTTC
cdr3_aa: CSHSSGSYEQYF
d_call: TRBD2
j_call: TRBJ2-7
v_call: TRBV29-1
clone_size: -
cdr3_length: 12

cdr3_nt: TGTGCCAGCAGCTTGCCGGGGGGCTGGGATAATTCACCCCTCCACTTT
cdr3_aa: CASSLPGGWDNSPLHF
d_call: -
j_call: TRBJ1-6
v_call: TRBV5-6
clone_size: -
cdr3_length: 16

cdr3_nt: TGTGCCAGCAGCGGAGGGTCACACTCTGGAAACACCATATATTTT
cdr3_aa: CASSGGSHSGNTIYF
d_call: -
j_call: TRBJ1-3
v_call: TRBV11-2
clone_size: -
cdr3_length: 15

cdr3_nt: TGTGCCAGCAGCTTGACTGAGAACTATGGCTACACCTTC
cdr3_aa: CASSLTENYGYTF
d_call: -
j_call: TRBJ1-2
v_call: TRBV11-2
clone_size: -
cdr3_length: 13

cdr3_nt: TGTGCCAGCAGTGTGGGGGGAGAATATGGCTACACCTTC
cdr3_aa: CASSVGGEYGYTF
d_call: -
j_call: TRBJ1-2
v_call: TRBV28
clone_size: -
cdr3_length: 13

cdr3_nt: TGTGCCAGCAGGAAACGACAGGGGGCGAATGAGCAGTTCTTC
cdr3_aa: CASRKRQGANEQFF
d_call: TRBD1
j_call: TRBJ2-1
v_call: TRBV6-5
clone_size: once
cdr3_length: 14

cdr3_nt: TGTGCCAGCAGTCCCCGACAGGGAAGTCGTGGCTACACCTTC
cdr3_aa: CASSPRQGSRGYTF
d_call: TRBD1
j_call: TRBJ1-2
v_call: TRBV6-5
clone_size: -
cdr3_length: 14

cdr3_nt: TGTGCCAGCAGGGAACAGGGGGCGATCCACGAGCAGTACTTC
cdr3_aa: CASREQGAIHEQYF
d_call: TRBD1
j_call: TRBJ2-7
v_call: TRBV6-5
clone_size: few
cdr3_length: 14

cdr3_nt: TGTGCCAGCTCACCACTCGATAGCGGGGGGGGCAACGAGCAGTACTTC
cdr3_aa: CASSPLDSGGGNEQYF
d_call: TRBD2
j_call: TRBJ2-7
v_call: TRBV18
clone_size: -
cdr3_length: 16

cdr3_nt: TGTGCCACCAGCAGAGAGGTCAGGGACTTACCCTACGAGCAGTACTTC
cdr3_aa: CATSREVRDLPYEQYF
d_call: -
j_call: TRBJ2-7
v_call: TRBV15
clone_size: -
cdr3_length: 16

cdr3_nt: TGTGCCAGCAGTTACCTCGGTGTGGCGGGAAGCTACGAGCAGTACTTC
cdr3_aa: CASSYLGVAGSYEQYF
d_call: -
j_call: TRBJ2-7
v_call: TRBV6-5
clone_size: -
cdr3_length: 16

cdr3_nt: TGTGCCAGCAGACCTCTACAGGGGGCGAGGGAAAAACTGTTTTTT
cdr3_aa: CASRPLQGAREKLFF
d_call: TRBD1
j_call: TRBJ1-4
v_call: TRBV7-9
clone_size: -
cdr3_length: 15

cdr3_nt: TGCGCCAGCAGCTTGGACAGGGGGAACTATGGCTACACCTTC
cdr3_aa: CASSLDRGNYGYTF
d_call: TRBD1
j_call: TRBJ1-2
v_call: TRBV5-1
clone_size: -
cdr3_length: 14

cdr3_nt: TGTGCCAGCAGTTATCAGGGCGTACAAGAGACCCAGTACTTC
cdr3_aa: CASSYQGVQETQYF
d_call: -
j_call: TRBJ2-5
v_call: TRBV6-5
clone_size: -
cdr3_length: 14

cdr3_nt: TGTGCCAGCAGCCCACAGCGGGACTCCTACAATGAGCAGTTCTTC
cdr3_aa: CASSPQRDSYNEQFF
d_call: TRBD2
j_call: TRBJ2-1
v_call: TRBV7-2
clone_size: once
cdr3_length: 15

cdr3_nt: TGTGCCAGCAGCCAAGGGGGGGCGGATAATTCACCCCTCCACTTT
cdr3_aa: CASSQGGADNSPLHF
d_call: -
j_call: TRBJ1-6
v_call: TRBV7-3
clone_size: -
cdr3_length: 15

cdr3_nt: TGTGCCAGCAGCCTACGGGGGGGCTCCTACAATGAGCAGTTCTTC
cdr3_aa: CASSLRGGSYNEQFF
d_call: TRBD2
j_call: TRBJ2-1
v_call: TRBV6-5
clone_size: -
cdr3_length: 15

cdr3_nt: TGCGCCAGCAGTCCCCTCTCTGGGGCCAACGTCCTGACTTTC
cdr3_aa: CASSPLSGANVLTF
d_call: -
j_call: TRBJ2-6
v_call: TRBV5-1
clone_size: once
cdr3_length: 14

cdr3_nt: TGTGCCAGCAGGTCAGGGACAGTCGAAAAACTGTTTTTT
cdr3_aa: CASRSGTVEKLFF
d_call: TRBD1
j_call: TRBJ1-4
v_call: TRBV28
clone_size: -
cdr3_length: 13

cdr3_nt: TGTGCCAGCAGCCCCCGAGGCGGGGGGGCCGGCACAGATACGCAGTATTTT
cdr3_aa: CASSPRGGGAGTDTQYF
d_call: TRBD2
j_call: TRBJ2-3
v_call: TRBV27
clone_size: -
cdr3_length: 17

cdr3_nt: TGTGCCAGCAGCTTGACAGGGCGGTCTGGAAACACCATATATTTT
cdr3_aa: CASSLTGRSGNTIYF
d_call: -
j_call: TRBJ1-3
v_call: TRBV5-6
clone_size: -
cdr3_length: 15

cdr3_nt: TGTGCCAGCAGCCAAGACCTTTACTCCTACAATGAGCAGTTCTTC
cdr3_aa: CASSQDLYSYNEQFF
d_call: -
j_call: TRBJ2-1
v_call: TRBV4-2
clone_size: once
cdr3_length: 15

cdr3_nt: TGTGCCAGCAGCTTAGCAGGGGACAGCCTTAGCAATCAGCCCCAGCATTTT
cdr3_aa: CASSLAGDSLSNQPQHF
d_call: TRBD1
j_call: TRBJ1-5
v_call: TRBV7-8
clone_size: -
cdr3_length: 17

cdr3_nt: TGTGCCAGCAGCTGGGGGACTAGCGGGAGGGCCGGGAGCGAGCAGTACTTC
cdr3_aa: CASSWGTSGRAGSEQYF
d_call: TRBD2
j_call: TRBJ2-7
v_call: TRBV7-6
clone_size: once
cdr3_length: 17

cdr3_nt: TGTGCCAGCAGTTTTACCAGCGGAATTTACAATGAGCAGTTCTTC
cdr3_aa: CASSFTSGIYNEQFF
d_call: -
j_call: TRBJ2-1
v_call: TRBV28
clone_size: -
cdr3_length: 15

cdr3_nt: TGTGCCAGCAGCCAAGAGGGACAGGGGGCACAAGAGACCCAGTACTTC
cdr3_aa: CASSQEGQGAQETQYF
d_call: TRBD1
j_call: TRBJ2-5
v_call: TRBV4-2
clone_size: -
cdr3_length: 16

cdr3_nt: TGTGCCAGCAGCCAGGGACTACAACTAGAGACCCAGTACTTC
cdr3_aa: CASSQGLQLETQYF
d_call: TRBD2
j_call: TRBJ2-5
v_call: TRBV4-2
clone_size: -
cdr3_length: 14

cdr3_nt: TGTGCCAGCAGTCCTGACTCGACAGGGAACGAGCAGTACTTC
cdr3_aa: CASSPDSTGNEQYF
d_call: TRBD1
j_call: TRBJ2-7
v_call: TRBV28
clone_size: -
cdr3_length: 14

cdr3_nt: TGTGCCAGCACCCTACCCAAGGGGGGGGCCGGGGAGACCCAGTACTTC
cdr3_aa: CASTLPKGGAGETQYF
d_call: -
j_call: TRBJ2-5
v_call: TRBV28
clone_size: -
cdr3_length: 16

cdr3_nt: TGTGCCTGGAGTGTACTGAGCGGTCCTACAAGTGAGCAGTTCTTC
cdr3_aa: CAWSVLSGPTSEQFF
d_call: -
j_call: TRBJ2-1
v_call: TRBV30
clone_size: -
cdr3_length: 15

cdr3_nt: TGTGCCAGCAGCTCAGGGGGTGGACAGCCCCAGCATTTT
cdr3_aa: CASSSGGGQPQHF
d_call: TRBD1
j_call: TRBJ1-5
v_call: TRBV7-9
clone_size: -
cdr3_length: 13

cdr3_nt: TGTGCCAGCAGTTTAAGTGTAGGGACACTCAATCAGCATTTT
cdr3_aa: CASSLSVGTLNQHF
d_call: -
j_call: TRBJ1-5
v_call: TRBV28
clone_size: -
cdr3_length: 14

cdr3_nt: TGTGCCAGTAGTCCCGGGACACTAACTAATGAAAAACTGTTTTTT
cdr3_aa: CASSPGTLTNEKLFF
d_call: -
j_call: TRBJ1-4
v_call: TRBV19
clone_size: -
cdr3_length: 15

cdr3_nt: TGTGCCAGAGAGCAGGGGAGTGAGCAGTTCTTC
cdr3_aa: CAREQGSEQFF
d_call: -
j_call: TRBJ2-1
v_call: TRBV7-9
clone_size: -
cdr3_length: 11

cdr3_nt: TGTGCCAGCAGCTCGACAGTGCCCTACGAGCAGTACTTC
cdr3_aa: CASSSTVPYEQYF
d_call: -
j_call: TRBJ2-7
v_call: TRBV7-2
clone_size: -
cdr3_length: 13

cdr3_nt: TGTGCCAGCAGTTACCGGGGCAGGGAGGACTACGAGCAGTACTTC
cdr3_aa: CASSYRGREDYEQYF
d_call: -
j_call: TRBJ2-7
v_call: TRBV6-6
clone_size: -
cdr3_length: 15

cdr3_nt: TGCGCCAGCAGCTTGTTAGCAGCTTACAATGAGCAGTTCTTC
cdr3_aa: CASSLLAAYNEQFF
d_call: -
j_call: TRBJ2-1
v_call: TRBV5-1
clone_size: -
cdr3_length: 14

cdr3_nt: TGTGCCAGTAGTATGGGGGCCCTGAACACTGAAGCTTTCTTT
cdr3_aa: CASSMGALNTEAFF
d_call: -
j_call: TRBJ1-1
v_call: TRBV19
clone_size: few
cdr3_length: 14